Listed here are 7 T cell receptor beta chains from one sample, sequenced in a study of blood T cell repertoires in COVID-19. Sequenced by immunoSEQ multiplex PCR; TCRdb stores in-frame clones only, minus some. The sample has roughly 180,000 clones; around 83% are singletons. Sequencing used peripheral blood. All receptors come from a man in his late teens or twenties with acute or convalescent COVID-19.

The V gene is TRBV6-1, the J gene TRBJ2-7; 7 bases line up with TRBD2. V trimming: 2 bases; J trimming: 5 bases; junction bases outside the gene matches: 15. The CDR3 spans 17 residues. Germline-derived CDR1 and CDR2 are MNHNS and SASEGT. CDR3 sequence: CASSEYVAASGQDEQYV. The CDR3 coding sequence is TGTGCCAGCAGTGAATATGTGGCGGCTAGCGGCCAAGACGAGCAGTACGTC.

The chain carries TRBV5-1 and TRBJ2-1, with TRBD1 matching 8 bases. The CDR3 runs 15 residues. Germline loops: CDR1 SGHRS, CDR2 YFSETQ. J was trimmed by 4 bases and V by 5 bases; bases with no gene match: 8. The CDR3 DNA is TGCGCCAGCAGACAAGCAGGGGGCAGATACAATGAGCAGTTCTTC. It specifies CASRQAGGRYNEQFF.

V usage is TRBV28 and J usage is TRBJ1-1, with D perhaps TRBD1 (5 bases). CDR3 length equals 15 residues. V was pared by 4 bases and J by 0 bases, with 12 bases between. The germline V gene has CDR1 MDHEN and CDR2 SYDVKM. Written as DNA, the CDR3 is TGTGCCAGCAGTTCCCAGACAGTCTTGAACACTGAAGCTTTCTTT. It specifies CASSSQTVLNTEAFF.

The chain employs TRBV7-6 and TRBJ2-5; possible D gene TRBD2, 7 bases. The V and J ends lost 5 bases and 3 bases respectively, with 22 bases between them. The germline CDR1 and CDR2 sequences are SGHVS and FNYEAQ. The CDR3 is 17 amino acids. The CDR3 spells CASSAWGGRGPEETQYF. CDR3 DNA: TGTGCCAGCAGCGCTTGGGGGGGACGGGGGCCGGAAGAGACCCAGTACTTC.

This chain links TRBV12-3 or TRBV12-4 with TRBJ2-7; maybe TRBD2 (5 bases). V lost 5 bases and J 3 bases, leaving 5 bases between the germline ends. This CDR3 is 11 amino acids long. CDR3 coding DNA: TGTGCCAGCAGTCGGGACTACGAGCAGTACTTC. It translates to CASSRDYEQYF.

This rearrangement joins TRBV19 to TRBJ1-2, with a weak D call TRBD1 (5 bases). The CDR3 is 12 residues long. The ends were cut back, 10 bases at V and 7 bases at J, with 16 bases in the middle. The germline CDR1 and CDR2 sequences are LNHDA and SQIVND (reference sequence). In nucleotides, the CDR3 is TGTGCCACCCGTAGGGGTCAAGGTGGCTACACCTTC. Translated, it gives CATRRGQGGYTF. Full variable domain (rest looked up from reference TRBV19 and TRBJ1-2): DGGITQSPKYLFRKEGQNVTLSCEQNLNHDAMYWYRQDPGQGLRLIYYSQIVNDFQKGDIAEGYSVSREKKESFPLTVTSAQKNPTAFYLCATRRGQGGYTFGSGTRLTVV.

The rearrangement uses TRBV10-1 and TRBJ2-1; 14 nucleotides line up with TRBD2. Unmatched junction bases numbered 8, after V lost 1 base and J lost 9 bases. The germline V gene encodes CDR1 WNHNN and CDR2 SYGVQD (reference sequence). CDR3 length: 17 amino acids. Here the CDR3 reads CASSELTGTSGGGEQFF. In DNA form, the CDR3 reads TGCGCCAGCAGTGAGTTAACCGGGACTAGCGGGGGCGGTGAGCAGTTCTTC.